This T cell receptor (beta chain) emerged from a study of blood T cell repertoires in COVID-19. Whole-study context: The samples span acute and convalescent COVID-19 from the United States, Italy and Spain.

This clone was observed a handful of times. The CDR3 loop spans 16 amino acids. V was clipped by 4 bases and J by 5 bases, with 17 bases between them. Germline V CDR1 and CDR2: MNHNS, SASEGT. The data were produced by immunoSEQ multiplex PCR, yet TCRdb's version contains in-frame clones alone and is incomplete. The table records 65,000 to 95,000 clones, around four fifths of them present only once. The origin of this receptor is a man of 80 years or more with active or convalescent COVID-19. What was sequenced was peripheral blood. The V gene is TRBV6-1, the J gene TRBJ1-4; perhaps TRBD1 as D (6 bases). The CDR3 loop reads CASSVGPGQENEKLFF. The DNA for the CDR3 is TGTGCCAGCAGTGTCGGTCCGGGACAAGAAAATGAAAAACTGTTTTTT.